The 23 T cell receptor beta chains in this list originate from one sample, sequenced in a study of response to subunit inactivated influenza vaccine. MiXCR, run by TCRdb on the RT-PCR reads, gives a single entry per CDR3 protein. The sample lists about 310,000 distinct CDR3 sequences, roughly 22% occurring once. The sequencing here drew on PBMCs from blood, taken less than 22 months after vaccination. Receptor source: a man between 50 and 75 years old who received an inactivated influenza vaccine.

This clonotype was seen only a few times. The chain joins TRBV4-2 to TRBJ2-4; 10 bases are shared with TRBD2. This CDR3 region has 19 residues. J lost 1 base, V lost 4 bases, and 13 bases had no gene match. The germline gives CDR1 LGHNA, CDR2 YNFKEQ. The CDR3 region is CASSPEASGGPWAKNIQYF. DNA of the CDR3: TGTGCCAGCAGCCCTGAGGCTAGCGGGGGTCCTTGGGCCAAAAACATTCAGTACTTC.

A note on this clonotype: One end of the junction varies from germline; a read error may be responsible. The chain joins TRBV4-3 to TRBJ2-7; possibly TRBD2 for D (6 bases). CDR1 LGHNA and CDR2 YSLEER come from the germline V gene. CDR3 length: 17 amino acids. The CDR3 spells CASRQDLTGEVTYEQYF. The CDR3 region has the DNA TGCGCCAGCAGACAAGATCTAACGGGAGAGGTAACCTACGAGCAGTACTTC.

The V and J genes are TRBV29-1 and TRBJ2-2, with TRBD1 identical over 7 bases. Germline lookup yields CDR1 SQVTM and CDR2 ANQGSEA. With V trimmed by 7 bases and J by 6 bases, 8 bases remained unmatched. The CDR3 totals 13 residues. CDR3: CSGMTGSAGELFF. The CDR3 DNA sequence: TGCAGCGGGATGACAGGGTCCGCCGGGGAGCTGTTTTTT.

There are a few counts of this clonotype. The gene calls are TRBV6-5 and TRBJ1-6, with D unresolved. The CDR3 consists of 19 residues. V lost 0 bases to trimming and J lost 7 bases, with 22 bases between them. In germline, CDR1 is MNHEY, CDR2 SVGAGI. The CDR3 bases are TGTGCCAGCAGTTACTCTCGGGTTGTGGTTAGACGGTCGAATTCACCCCTCCACTTT. This encodes CASSYSRVVVRRSNSPLHF.

The sample holds a few counts of this clonotype. The J gene is TRBJ2-1, the V gene TRBV20-1, with D possibly matching TRBD1 (5 bases). The germline CDR1 and CDR2 sequences are DFQATT and SNEGSKA (reference sequence). This CDR3 has 14 amino acids. V lost 1 base and J 12 bases, leaving 19 bases between the germline ends. Here the CDR3 reads CSARAITGVESQFF. DNA of the CDR3: TGCAGTGCTAGAGCCATTACAGGAGTGGAATCGCAGTTCTTC.

This clonotype was seen at least ten times. The chain couples TRBV10-2 to TRBJ2-7; D may match TRBD1 or TRBD2 (5 bases each). This CDR3 spans 14 amino acids. CDR1 is WSHSY and CDR2 is SAAADI in the germline V gene. The V end lost 3 bases, the J end lost 3 bases, and 12 bases lay between the germline ends. The DNA of the CDR3 is TGCGCCAGCAGTGAAGGGACGGCCCTCTACGAGCAGTACTTC. This gives the protein CASSEGTALYEQYF.

This clonotype appeared a few times. The chain couples TRBV7-2 to TRBJ1-3; D uncertain. This CDR3 comprises 14 residues. V was trimmed by 5 bases and J by 4 bases, leaving 12 bases between them. The germline V gene has CDR1 SGHTA and CDR2 FQGNSA. This chain's CDR3 is CASSADPGGNTIYF. CDR3 bases: TGTGCCAGCAGCGCAGACCCGGGAGGAAACACCATATATTTT.

This clonotype occurred a few times. The V gene is TRBV5-6, the J gene TRBJ2-7, with D maybe TRBD2 (5 bases). Looked up from germline, CDR1 is SGHDT and CDR2 is YYEEEE. The CDR3 spans 14 residues. Trimming took off 0 bases at V and 3 bases at J, with 10 bases between the two ends. The CDR3 region is CASSLALSVYEQYF. In DNA form, the CDR3 reads TGTGCCAGCAGCTTGGCCCTTAGCGTCTACGAGCAGTACTTC. Looking up the rest from reference TRBV5-6 and TRBJ2-7 gives the full variable domain: DAGVTQSPTHLIKTRGQQVTLRCSPKSGHDTVSWYQQALGQGPQFIFQYYEEEERQRGNFPDRFSGHQFPNYSSELNVNALLLGDSALYLCASSLALSVYEQYFGPGTRLTVT.

This clonotype was picked up a small number of times. V gene TRBV25-1 combines with J gene TRBJ1-2, with D unclear. The CDR3 runs 12 residues. Germline V lookup: CDR1 MGHDK, CDR2 SYGVNS. Trimming removed 0 bases at V and 6 bases at J, with 5 bases between. CDR3 DNA sequence: TGTGCCAGCAGTGAATACGCGGATGGCTACACCTTC. It encodes CASSEYADGYTF.

The chain employs TRBV5-5 and TRBJ2-1, with D perhaps matching TRBD1 or TRBD2 (5 bases each). The germline gives CDR1 SGHKS, CDR2 YYEKEE (reference sequence). Trimming removed 4 bases from V and 5 bases from J, with 13 bases in between. The CDR3 is 14 residues long. The CDR3 reads CASSPGRPDNEQFF. DNA of the CDR3: TGTGCCAGCAGCCCGGGGCGCCCTGACAATGAGCAGTTCTTC.

This clonotype showed up many times. The chain uses TRBV5-1 and TRBJ1-1, with no clear D. Germline V CDR1 and CDR2: SGHRS, YFSETQ. Trimming left V 0 bases short and J 7 bases short, with 7 bases between. The CDR3 has 12 amino acids. In nucleotides, the CDR3 is TGCGCCAGCAGCTTGGAGGGCGGTGAAGCTTTCTTT. This gives the protein CASSLEGGEAFF.

The V gene is TRBV20-1, the J gene TRBJ2-1; D unclear. Germline lookup yields CDR1 DFQATT and CDR2 SNEGSKA (reference sequence). The V end was cut by 6 bases, the J end by 4 bases, with 7 bases between. The CDR3 is 11 residues long. The CDR3 sequence is CSANLYNEQFF. The CDR3 coding sequence is TGCAGTGCAAACCTTTACAATGAGCAGTTCTTC.

The chain combines TRBV11-2 with TRBJ1-4; D possibly corresponds to TRBD1 (5 bases). The CDR3 is made up of 13 amino acids. The ends were cut back, 8 bases at V and 8 bases at J, with 15 bases in the middle. Germline values: CDR1 SGHAT, CDR2 FQNNGV. Written as DNA, the CDR3 is TGTGCCAGCGGGGGATTCGCGGCGGAAAAACTGTTTTTT. It is translated as CASGGFAAEKLFF. The variable domain in full, with the rest retrieved from reference TRBV11-2 and TRBJ1-4, is EAGVAQSPRYKIIEKRQSVAFWCNPISGHATLYWYQQILGQGPKLLIQFQNNGVVDDSQLPKDRFSAERLKGVDSTLKIQPAKLEDSAVYLCASGGFAAEKLFFGSGTQLSVL.

This clonotype has just a few counts. The rearrangement joins TRBV20-1 to TRBJ2-3; D call uncertain. Germline V gene sequence: CDR1 DFQATT, CDR2 SNEGSKA (reference sequence). V lost 4 bases, J lost 0 bases, and 11 bases lay in between. The CDR3 loop spans 14 amino acids. The CDR3 nucleotides are TGCAGTGCTAAGGCCGCGACTAGCACAGATACGCAGTATTTT. Protein sequence: CSAKAATSTDTQYF.

This clonotype has more than one count but fewer than ten. V gene TRBV7-2 combines with J gene TRBJ1-5; maybe TRBD1 (5 bases). V was trimmed by 1 base and J by 2 bases, leaving 12 bases between them. The CDR3 runs 16 residues. Germline-derived CDR1 and CDR2 are SGHTA and FQGNSA. CDR3 coding DNA: TGTGCCAGCAGCTTAGTAGGGACCCAGGGCAATCAGCCCCAGCATTTT. Translation gives CASSLVGTQGNQPQHF. Filled out from reference TRBV7-2 and TRBJ1-5, the complete variable domain reads GAGVSQSPSNKVTEKGKDVELRCDPISGHTALYWYRQSLGQGLEFLIYFQGNSAPDKSGLPSDRFSAERTGGSVSTLTIQRTQQEDSAVYLCASSLVGTQGNQPQHFGDGTRLSIL.

This clonotype appeared a few times. The chain carries TRBV2 and TRBJ2-3; TRBD2 matches 7 bases. Germline CDR1 SNHLY, CDR2 FYNNEI. This CDR3 spans 15 amino acids. J was trimmed by 3 bases and V by 3 bases; bases with no gene match: 6. CDR3 amino acids: CASSEHGRSTDTQYF. The DNA of the CDR3 is TGTGCCAGCAGTGAGCACGGGAGGTCGACAGATACGCAGTATTTT.

A few counts support this clonotype. The chain employs TRBV10-3 and TRBJ1-2; TRBD1 aligns across 7 bases. V was pared by 2 bases and J by 8 bases, with 14 bases of the junction left unmatched. CDR1 and CDR2 (germline): ENHRY, SYGVKD. This CDR3 spans 16 amino acids. CDR3 protein: CAISEIGQVLLGGYTF. The DNA of the CDR3 is TGTGCCATCAGTGAGATAGGACAGGTCCTTCTGGGAGGCTACACCTTC.

V and J are TRBV5-6 and TRBJ2-5; 10 positions agree with TRBD2. The CDR3 is made up of 15 amino acids. CDR1 SGHDT and CDR2 YYEEEE come from the germline V gene. V gave up 4 bases and J gave up 2 bases; unmatched junction bases: 5. The CDR3 loop is CASSRLLAGQETQYF. The CDR3 nucleotides read TGTGCCAGCAGCCGTCTACTAGCGGGGCAAGAGACCCAGTACTTC.

In its sample, this clonotype was seen a few times. The chain carries TRBV7-2 and TRBJ1-4; D ambiguous. CDR3 length: 13 residues. V was clipped by 5 bases and J by 10 bases, with 14 bases between them. Germline V lookup: CDR1 SGHTA, CDR2 FQGNSA. CDR3: CASSADKLGKLFF. The CDR3 coding sequence is TGTGCCAGCAGCGCAGACAAGCTCGGAAAACTGTTTTTT. Full variable domain (missing parts from reference TRBV7-2 and TRBJ1-4): GAGVSQSPSNKVTEKGKDVELRCDPISGHTALYWYRQSLGQGLEFLIYFQGNSAPDKSGLPSDRFSAERTGGSVSTLTIQRTQQEDSAVYLCASSADKLGKLFFGSGTQLSVL.

There are a few counts of this clonotype. J is TRBJ1-1 and V is TRBV29-1; 11 nucleotides line up with TRBD1. This CDR3 has 13 residues. With 8 bases clipped from V and 4 bases from J, the junction kept 6 bases outside the gene matches. Germline lookup yields CDR1 SQVTM and CDR2 ANQGSEA. The CDR3 nucleotides are TGCAGCATCGGGACAGGGGGGAGCACTGAAGCTTTCTTT. Its protein product is CSIGTGGSTEAFF.

This clonotype was seen only a few times. This chain uses TRBV4-3 with TRBJ2-3; unclear D gene. The length of the CDR3 is 14 residues. V lost 1 base and J 1 base, leaving 6 bases between the germline ends. Germline V lookup: CDR1 LGHNA, CDR2 YSLEER. This CDR3 reads CASSQAEGTDTQYF. DNA of the CDR3: TGCGCCAGCAGCCAAGCAGAGGGCACAGATACGCAGTATTTT.

There are a few counts of this clonotype. V gene TRBV7-2 combines with J gene TRBJ2-7; TRBD2 matches at 12 bases. Losses at the gene ends were 6 bases for V and 0 bases for J; bases not matched to a gene: 3. The CDR3 is made up of 15 amino acids. Germline V gene data show CDR1 as SGHTA and CDR2 as FQGNSA. The CDR3 DNA reads TGTGCCAGCAGTTTGACTAGCGGGAGCTCCTACGAGCAGTACTTC. Encoded protein: CASSLTSGSSYEQYF.

This clonotype came up many times. The V and J genes are TRBV11-2 and TRBJ1-1, with 8 bases fitting TRBD1. V lost 2 bases and J lost 8; bases outside the gene matches: 7. Germline CDR1 and CDR2: SGHAT and FQNNGV. This CDR3 comprises 14 residues. This CDR3 reads CASSLRTGLFEAFF. CDR3 sequence (DNA): TGTGCCAGCAGCTTACGGACAGGGCTCTTCGAAGCTTTCTTT.